A single sample is the source of the 9 T cell receptor beta chains below, sequenced in a study of blood T cells in healthy people across ages. A second about 6 to 12 cycle PCR used barcoded and J-beta primers. TCRdb re-analysed the 5' RACE reads in MiXCR, keeping a single row per CDR3 protein. The data show some 1 million distinct CDR3 sequences, over 35% seen once. Sequencing input: blood. The receptor set was obtained from a woman aged 55-75 years in good health.

The V and J genes are TRBV9 and TRBJ1-5; no clear D gene. Looked up from germline, CDR1 is SGDLS and CDR2 is YYNGEE. The V and J ends lost 0 bases and 5 bases respectively, with 9 bases between them. This CDR3 is built from 14 residues. The CDR3 nucleotides read TGTGCCAGCAGCGTAGGGGATACCCATCAGCCCCAGCATTTT. It codes for CASSVGDTHQPQHF.

This CDR3 is CASSVNSDRGEQYF. DNA of the CDR3: TGTGCCAGCAGCGTAAACTCCGACCGGGGGGAGCAGTACTTC. The V and J genes are TRBV9 and TRBJ2-7; D might be TRBD2 (6 bases). From germline, CDR1 is SGDLS and CDR2 YYNGEE. CDR3 length: 14 residues. V lost 1 base to trimming and J lost 7 bases, with 15 bases between them. The entire variable domain, with the rest obtained from reference TRBV9 and TRBJ2-7, is as follows: DSGVTQTPKHLITATGQRVTLRCSPRSGDLSVYWYQQSLDQGLQFLIQYYNGEERAKGNILERFSAQQFPDLHSELNLSSLELGDSALYFCASSVNSDRGEQYFGPGTRLTVT.

The chain carries TRBV5-1 and TRBJ2-5; 12 nucleotides align to TRBD1. The germline CDR1 and CDR2 sequences are SGHRS and YFSETQ. The CDR3 length is 15 residues. The junction had 6 bases not matched to a gene; V was cut back by 5 bases and J by 4 bases. In DNA form, the CDR3 reads TGCGCCAGCAGATCGGGGACAGGGGGCATAGAGACCCAGTACTTC. This sequence encodes CASRSGTGGIETQYF.

The rearrangement links TRBV20-1 to TRBJ2-7, with TRBD2 matching over 10 bases. V lost 2 bases to trimming and J lost 4 bases; unmatched junction nucleotides: 11. Germline assignment: CDR1 DFQATT and CDR2 SNEGSKA (reference sequence). CDR3 length equals 16 residues. The CDR3 spells CSARHPAGLASYEQYF. The CDR3 DNA sequence: TGCAGTGCTAGACACCCAGCGGGACTAGCGTCGTACGAGCAGTACTTC.

The table lists this clonotype with a few counts. The rearrangement joins TRBV7-9 to TRBJ2-7; tentative D call: TRBD1 (6 bases). Germline CDR1 is SEHNR and CDR2 is FQNEAQ (reference sequence). V was trimmed by 3 bases and J by 1 base, leaving 13 bases between them. The CDR3 runs to 15 residues. DNA of the CDR3: TGTGCCAGCAGCTTGTCCGGGACACCTTCCTACGAGCAGTACTTC. This codes for CASSLSGTPSYEQYF.

V gene TRBV28 combines with J gene TRBJ2-3, with a tentative D call TRBD2 (6 bases). This CDR3 has 15 amino acids. V lost 2 bases, J lost 2 bases, and 11 bases lay in between. Germline CDR1 and CDR2: MDHEN and SYDVKM. DNA for the CDR3: TGTGCCAGCAGTTTAAGGGAGGCGTACACAGATACGCAGTATTTT. Its translation is CASSLREAYTDTQYF.

For the CDR3, the DNA is TGTGCCAGCCCGAAAACCAATACGCAGTATTTT. Residues: CASPKTNTQYF. The gene calls are TRBV27 and TRBJ2-3; D gene ambiguous. CDR3 length: 11 residues. Germline V gives CDR1 MNHEY, CDR2 SMNVEV (reference sequence). The V and J ends lost 8 bases and 7 bases respectively, with 10 bases between them.

This clonotype was counted between two and nine times. This sequence joins TRBV7-2 and TRBJ2-1; D tentatively fits TRBD1 or TRBD2 (5 bases each). The germline V gene has CDR1 SGHTA and CDR2 FQGNSA. Trimming took off 2 bases at V and 6 bases at J, with 20 bases between the two ends. CDR3 length: 17 residues. In nucleotides, the CDR3 is TGTGCCAGCAGCTTATCGTGGGGGTTAGGGGTTAGCAATGAGCAGTTCTTC. It translates to CASSLSWGLGVSNEQFF.

This clonotype was observed a few times. The chain links TRBV6-2 or TRBV6-3 to TRBJ2-7; a weak D match, TRBD1 (5 bases). The DNA end lines up better with TRBJ2-5; the J call may be wrong. In germline, CDR1 is MNHEY, CDR2 SVGEGT. The CDR3 runs to 13 residues. The CDR3 DNA reads as TGTGCCAGCAGTGAGCAGGGCATGGGGACCCAGTACTTC. Translating it yields CASSEQGMGTQYF.